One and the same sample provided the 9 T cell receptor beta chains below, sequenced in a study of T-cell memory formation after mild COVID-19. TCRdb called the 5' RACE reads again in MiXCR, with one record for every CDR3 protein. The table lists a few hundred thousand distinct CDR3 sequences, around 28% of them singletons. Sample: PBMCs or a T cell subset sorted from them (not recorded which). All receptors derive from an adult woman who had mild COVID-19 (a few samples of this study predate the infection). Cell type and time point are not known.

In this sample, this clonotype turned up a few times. This CDR3 is CASSLPPWGYTF. CDR3 DNA: TGTGCCAGCAGCCTCCCGCCGTGGGGCTACACCTTC. The V and J genes are TRBV7-9 and TRBJ1-2; D not resolved. CDR1 and CDR2 from the germline V gene are SEHNR and FQNEAQ (reference sequence). V was pared by 5 bases and J by 8 bases, with 12 bases between. The CDR3 covers 12 residues.

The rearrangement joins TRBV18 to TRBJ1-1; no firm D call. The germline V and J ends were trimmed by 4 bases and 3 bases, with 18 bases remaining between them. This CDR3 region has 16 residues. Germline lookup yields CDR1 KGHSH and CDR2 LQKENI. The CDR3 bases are TGTGCCAGCTCACATCAGGACCCCCTTTGGGACACTGAAGCTTTCTTT. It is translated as CASSHQDPLWDTEAFF.

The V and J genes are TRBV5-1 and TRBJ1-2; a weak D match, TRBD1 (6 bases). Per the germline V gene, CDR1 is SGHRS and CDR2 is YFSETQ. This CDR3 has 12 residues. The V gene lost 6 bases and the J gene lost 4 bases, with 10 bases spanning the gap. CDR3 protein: CASKGGAYGYTF. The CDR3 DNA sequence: TGCGCCAGCAAGGGGGGAGCCTATGGCTACACCTTC.

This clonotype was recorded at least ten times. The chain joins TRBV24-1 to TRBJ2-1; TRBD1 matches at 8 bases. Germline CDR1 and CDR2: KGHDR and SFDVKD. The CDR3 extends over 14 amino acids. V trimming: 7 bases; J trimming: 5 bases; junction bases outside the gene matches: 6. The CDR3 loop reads CATSLDRAHNEQFF. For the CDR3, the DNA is TGTGCCACCAGCCTGGACAGGGCTCACAATGAGCAGTTCTTC.

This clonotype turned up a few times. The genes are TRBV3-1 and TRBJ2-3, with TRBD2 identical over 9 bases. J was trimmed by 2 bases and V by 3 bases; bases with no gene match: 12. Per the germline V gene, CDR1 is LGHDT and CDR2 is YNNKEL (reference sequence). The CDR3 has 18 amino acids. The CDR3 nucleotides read TGTGCCAGCAGCCACAGTGGCGGGACTAGCCCCAACACAGATACGCAGTATTTT. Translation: CASSHSGGTSPNTDTQYF.

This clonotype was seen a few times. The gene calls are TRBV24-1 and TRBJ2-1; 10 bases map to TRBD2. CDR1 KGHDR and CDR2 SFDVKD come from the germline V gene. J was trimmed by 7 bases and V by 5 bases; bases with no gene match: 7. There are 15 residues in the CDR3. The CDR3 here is CATSAEREGFNEQFF. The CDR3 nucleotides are TGTGCCACCAGTGCGGAGCGGGAGGGGTTTAATGAGCAGTTCTTC.

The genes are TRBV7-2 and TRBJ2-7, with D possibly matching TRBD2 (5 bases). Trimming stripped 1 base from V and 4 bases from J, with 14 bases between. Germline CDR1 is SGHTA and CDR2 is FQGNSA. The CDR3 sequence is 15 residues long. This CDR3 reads CASSLVGGLAYEQYF. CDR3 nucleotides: TGTGCCAGCAGCTTAGTAGGCGGGCTGGCGTACGAGCAGTACTTC.

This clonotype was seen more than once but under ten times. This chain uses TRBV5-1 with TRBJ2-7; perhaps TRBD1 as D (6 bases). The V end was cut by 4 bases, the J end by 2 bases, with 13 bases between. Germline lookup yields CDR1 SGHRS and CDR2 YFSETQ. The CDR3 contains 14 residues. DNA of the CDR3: TGCGCCAGCAGCGGCACGACAGGAGCCTACGAGCAGTACTTC. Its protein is CASSGTTGAYEQYF.

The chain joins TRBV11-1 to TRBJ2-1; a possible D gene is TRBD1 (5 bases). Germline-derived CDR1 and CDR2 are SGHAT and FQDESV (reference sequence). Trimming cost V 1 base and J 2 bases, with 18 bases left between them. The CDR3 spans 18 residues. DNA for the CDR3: TGTGCCAGCAGCTTAGAGGGATTGTGGCAGGGCCCCTACAATGAGCAGTTCTTC. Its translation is CASSLEGLWQGPYNEQFF.